The rows below give T cell receptor beta chains drawn from one sample of a study of metastatic and nonmetastatic thyroid tumors. TCRdb re-called the PCR reads with MiXCR. The sample has about 40,000 clones; about an eighth are singletons. The specimen was blood. These receptors all stem from a female donor with papillary thyroid cancer or a benign thyroid nodule (not recorded which). Some clones in this sample may be carry-over from other donors' samples. The CDR3 runs from the conserved cysteine through the conserved F or W. Fields, in order: D gene, clone size, V gene, J gene, CDR3 protein, CDR3 DNA. A D gene is named only where the DNA matches it firmly. Some rows mark clone size as missing; the rest say once, few, many or name a class of expanded clone.

d_call: -; clone_size: many; v_call: TRBV7-9; j_call: TRBJ2-7; cdr3_aa: CASSSADSYEQYF; cdr3_nt: TGTGCCAGCAGCTCGGCCGACTCCTACGAGCAGTACTTC
d_call: TRBD2; clone_size: many; v_call: TRBV10-3; j_call: TRBJ2-7; cdr3_aa: CAISDPGTSASYEQYF; cdr3_nt: TGTGCCATCAGTGACCCAGGGACTAGCGCATCCTACGAGCAGTACTTC
d_call: TRBD1; clone_size: many; v_call: TRBV28; j_call: TRBJ2-2; cdr3_aa: CASSFRDRVGAGELFF; cdr3_nt: TGTGCCAGCAGTTTCAGGGACAGGGTTGGAGCCGGGGAGCTGTTTTTT
d_call: TRBD2; clone_size: few; v_call: TRBV2; j_call: TRBJ2-7; cdr3_aa: CASSRATSGGTEQYF; cdr3_nt: TGTGCCAGCAGCAGAGCGACTTCGGGGGGAACCGAGCAGTACTTC
d_call: TRBD2; clone_size: many; v_call: TRBV18; j_call: TRBJ2-1; cdr3_aa: CASSRATILAGPPYYNEQFF; cdr3_nt: TGTGCCAGCTCCCGAGCAACGATTCTAGCGGGACCACCTTACTACAATGAGCAGTTCTTC
d_call: -; clone_size: many; v_call: TRBV20-1; j_call: TRBJ2-3; cdr3_aa: CSASNRKGADTQYF; cdr3_nt: TGCAGTGCTAGTAATCGGAAGGGGGCAGATACGCAGTATTTT
d_call: TRBD1; clone_size: many; v_call: TRBV25-1; j_call: TRBJ1-1; cdr3_aa: CASTAPGGDRGNLNTEAFF; cdr3_nt: TGTGCCAGCACCGCTCCGGGCGGGGACAGGGGGAACTTGAACACTGAAGCTTTCTTT
d_call: -; clone_size: many; v_call: TRBV20-1; j_call: TRBJ1-2; cdr3_aa: CSARDRILPLPYGYTF; cdr3_nt: TGCAGTGCTAGAGATCGGATCCTACCCCTCCCCTATGGCTACACCTTC
d_call: TRBD2; clone_size: many; v_call: TRBV30; j_call: TRBJ2-1; cdr3_aa: CAWSVLRSSGRGNEQFF; cdr3_nt: TGTGCCTGGAGTGTACTTCGATCTAGCGGGAGGGGGAATGAGCAGTTCTTC
d_call: TRBD1; clone_size: many; v_call: TRBV6-1; j_call: TRBJ2-5; cdr3_aa: CASSLLDRGETQYF; cdr3_nt: TGTGCCAGCAGTCTCCTCGACAGGGGAGAGACCCAGTACTTC
d_call: TRBD2; clone_size: -; v_call: TRBV27; j_call: TRBJ2-2; cdr3_aa: CASSPLAERNTGELFF; cdr3_nt: TGTGCCAGCAGTCCGCTAGCGGAGAGGAACACCGGGGAGCTGTTTTTT
d_call: -; clone_size: -; v_call: TRBV6-1; j_call: TRBJ1-2; cdr3_aa: CASSGRGHCYTF; cdr3_nt: TGTGCCAGCAGTGGTCGGGGTCATTGCTACACCTTC
d_call: TRBD2; clone_size: -; v_call: TRBV5-1; j_call: TRBJ2-3; cdr3_aa: CASSIQRGRADTQYF; cdr3_nt: TGCGCCAGCTCTATACAGCGGGGGCGCGCAGATACGCAATATTTT
d_call: TRBD1; clone_size: many; v_call: TRBV20-1; j_call: TRBJ1-1; cdr3_aa: CSASGTGGTEAFF; cdr3_nt: TGCAGTGCTAGCGGGACAGGGGGAACTGAAGCTTTCTTT
d_call: -; clone_size: many; v_call: TRBV4-1; j_call: TRBJ2-4; cdr3_aa: CASSTPFGEFAKNIQYF; cdr3_nt: TGCGCCAGCAGCACCCCTTTCGGGGAGTTCGCCAAAAACATTCAGTACTTC